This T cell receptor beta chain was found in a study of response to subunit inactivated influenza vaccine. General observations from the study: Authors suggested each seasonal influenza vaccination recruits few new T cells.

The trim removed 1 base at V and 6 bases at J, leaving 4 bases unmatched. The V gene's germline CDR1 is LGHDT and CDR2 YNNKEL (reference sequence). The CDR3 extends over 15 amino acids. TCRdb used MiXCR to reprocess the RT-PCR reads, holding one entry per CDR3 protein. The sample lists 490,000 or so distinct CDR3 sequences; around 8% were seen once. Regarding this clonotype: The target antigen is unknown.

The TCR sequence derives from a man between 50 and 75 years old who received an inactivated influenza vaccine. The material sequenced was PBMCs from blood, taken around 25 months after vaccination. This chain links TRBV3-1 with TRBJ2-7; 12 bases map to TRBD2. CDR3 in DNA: TGTGCCAGCAGCCAAGGCGGACTAGCGGGACCCGAGCAGTACTTC. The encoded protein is CASSQGGLAGPEQYF.